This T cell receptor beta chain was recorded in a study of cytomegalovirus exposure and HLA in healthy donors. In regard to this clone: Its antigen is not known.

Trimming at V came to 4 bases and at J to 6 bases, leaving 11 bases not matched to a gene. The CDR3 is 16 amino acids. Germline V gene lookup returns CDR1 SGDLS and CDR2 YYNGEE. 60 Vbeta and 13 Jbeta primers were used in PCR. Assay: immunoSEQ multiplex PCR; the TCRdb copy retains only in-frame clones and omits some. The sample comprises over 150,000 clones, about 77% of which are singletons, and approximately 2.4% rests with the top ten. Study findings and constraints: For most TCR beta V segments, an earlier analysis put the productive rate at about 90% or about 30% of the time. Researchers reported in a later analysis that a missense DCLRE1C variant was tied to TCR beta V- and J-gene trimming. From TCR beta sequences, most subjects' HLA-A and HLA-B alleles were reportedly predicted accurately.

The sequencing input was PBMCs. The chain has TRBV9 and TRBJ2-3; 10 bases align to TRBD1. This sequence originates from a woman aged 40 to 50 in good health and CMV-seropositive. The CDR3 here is CASSSLGQGLWDTQYF. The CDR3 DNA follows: TGTGCCAGCAGCTCCCTGGGACAGGGGTTGTGGGATACGCAGTATTTT.